This T cell receptor (beta chain) derives from a study of cytomegalovirus exposure and HLA in healthy donors. This clone occurred a few times. In germline, CDR1 is MGHRA, CDR2 YSYEKL. V lost 2 bases to trimming and J lost 4 bases, with 15 bases between them. The CDR3 contains 15 residues. The PCR ran on 60 Vbeta and 13 Jbeta primers. Original processing methods: An analysis performed later counted roughly 79 million unique TCR beta chains (roughly 10 million of them shared). The repertoire was sequenced with immunoSEQ multiplex PCR; TCRdb's copy has only in-frame clones and lacks some. V, J and clone size reflect that table, while D and trimming were determined from the DNA. The sample holds roughly 250,000 clones, 80% seen once. Unrecorded immune exposures were likely, despite nominal health at sampling.

The sequence was collected from a girl aged 2 to 9 in good health and CMV-seronegative. Sample: PBMCs. This chain connects TRBV4-1 to TRBJ2-7; possibly TRBD2 for D (7 bases). Here the CDR3 reads CASSQSTSTGYEQYF. The CDR3 DNA reads TGCGCCAGCAGCCAATCGACTAGCACAGGGTACGAGCAGTACTTC.